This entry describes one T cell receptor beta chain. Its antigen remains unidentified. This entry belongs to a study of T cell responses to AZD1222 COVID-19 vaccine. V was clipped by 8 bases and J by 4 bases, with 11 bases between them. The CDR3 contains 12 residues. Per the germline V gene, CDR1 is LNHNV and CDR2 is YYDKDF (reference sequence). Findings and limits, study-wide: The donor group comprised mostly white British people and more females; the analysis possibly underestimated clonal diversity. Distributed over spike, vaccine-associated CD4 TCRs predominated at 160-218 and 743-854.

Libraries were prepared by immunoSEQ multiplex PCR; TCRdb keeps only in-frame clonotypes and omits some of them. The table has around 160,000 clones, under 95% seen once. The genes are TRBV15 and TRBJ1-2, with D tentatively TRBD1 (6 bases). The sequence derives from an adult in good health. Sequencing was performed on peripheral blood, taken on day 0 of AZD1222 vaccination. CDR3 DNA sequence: TGTGCCACCGGGGGCCGGGTCTATGGCTACACCTTC. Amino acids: CATGGRVYGYTF.